These T cell receptor beta chains were read from a single sample in a study of T cell changes during pregnancy in multiple sclerosis. Libraries were prepared by immunoSEQ multiplex PCR; TCRdb keeps only in-frame clonotypes and omits some of them. The table has around 69,000 clones, around 92% seen once; the top ten hold just under 2%. The sequenced sample was peripheral blood, obtained in the third trimester of pregnancy. Receptors were obtained from a female donor in good health, enrolled as a control in a pregnancy study. The CDR3 runs from the conserved cysteine through the conserved F or W. The order of the fields is D gene, clone size, J gene, V gene, CDR3 DNA, CDR3 protein. The D gene is left open where the match is weak. A row's size may be missing; if present it is once, few, many or a size class.

D gene: TRBD2; clone size: NA; J gene: TRBJ2-5; V gene: TRBV15; CDR3 DNA: TGTGCCACCAGCAGAGGGGGGGAGGGCCAAGAGACCCAGTACTTC; CDR3 protein: CATSRGGEGQETQYF
D gene: NA; clone size: NA; J gene: TRBJ2-1; V gene: TRBV20-1; CDR3 DNA: TGCAGTGCTAGCCAAGCCTTTGAGCAGTTCTTC; CDR3 protein: CSASQAFEQFF
D gene: TRBD1; clone size: once; J gene: TRBJ2-7; V gene: TRBV28; CDR3 DNA: TGTGCCAGCAGTTCAACAGGGGGTTTAAGCTCCTACGAGCAGTACTTC; CDR3 protein: CASSSTGGLSSYEQYF
D gene: NA; clone size: NA; J gene: TRBJ1-1; V gene: TRBV25-1; CDR3 DNA: TGTGCCAGCAGAGCAACAGGGACGAACACTGAAGCTTTCTTT; CDR3 protein: CASRATGTNTEAFF
D gene: TRBD1; clone size: once; J gene: TRBJ2-7; V gene: TRBV5-1; CDR3 DNA: TGCGCCAGCAGCTTGGAGGGACAGGGGGCAGACGAGCAGTACTTC; CDR3 protein: CASSLEGQGADEQYF
D gene: NA; clone size: once; J gene: TRBJ2-3; V gene: TRBV6-4; CDR3 DNA: TGTGCCAGCAGCACAGGGTTCACAGATACGCAGTATTTT; CDR3 protein: CASSTGFTDTQYF
D gene: NA; clone size: NA; J gene: TRBJ2-1; V gene: TRBV7-2; CDR3 DNA: TGTGCCAGCAGCTCTAGTGCAGGGATCTCCTACAATGAGCAGTTCTTC; CDR3 protein: CASSSSAGISYNEQFF
D gene: TRBD2; clone size: once; J gene: TRBJ2-7; V gene: TRBV4-3; CDR3 DNA: TGCGCCAGCAGCTCCGGACTAGAAGCAAGCGAGCAGTACTTC; CDR3 protein: CASSSGLEASEQYF
D gene: NA; clone size: few; J gene: TRBJ1-1; V gene: TRBV18; CDR3 DNA: TGTGCCAGCTCACCAACACAGAACACTGAAGCTTTCTTT; CDR3 protein: CASSPTQNTEAFF
D gene: TRBD1; clone size: NA; J gene: TRBJ2-7; V gene: TRBV15; CDR3 DNA: TGTGCCACCAGCAGAGATACCGGGACAGCCTCCTACGAGCAGTACTTC; CDR3 protein: CATSRDTGTASYEQYF
D gene: TRBD1; clone size: NA; J gene: TRBJ2-7; V gene: TRBV7-9; CDR3 DNA: TGTGCCAGCAGCACCCACCGCAATGGACAGGGATGGGACGAGCAGTACTTC; CDR3 protein: CASSTHRNGQGWDEQYF
D gene: NA; clone size: once; J gene: TRBJ2-5; V gene: TRBV28; CDR3 DNA: TGTGCCAGCAGCTTACTCGGGCGGGCCCGACAAGAGACCCAGTACTTC; CDR3 protein: CASSLLGRARQETQYF
D gene: NA; clone size: NA; J gene: TRBJ2-3; V gene: TRBV6-6; CDR3 DNA: TGTGCCAGCAGATTAGCAGATACGCAGTATTTT; CDR3 protein: CASRLADTQYF
D gene: NA; clone size: NA; J gene: TRBJ2-7; V gene: TRBV5-1; CDR3 DNA: TGCGCCAGCAGCTTTTCAGGGGGGACCTTACCCTACGAGCAGTACTTC; CDR3 protein: CASSFSGGTLPYEQYF
D gene: TRBD1; clone size: NA; J gene: TRBJ1-2; V gene: TRBV7-9; CDR3 DNA: TGTGCCAGCAGCTTAGTCGGGACAGGGGGCGCGTTACCCTATGGCTACACCTTC; CDR3 protein: CASSLVGTGGALPYGYTF
D gene: NA; clone size: once; J gene: TRBJ2-5; V gene: TRBV5-1; CDR3 DNA: TGCGCCAGCAGCGGCCAGAGTGCCATTCGGAGGGAGACCCAGTACTTC; CDR3 protein: CASSGQSAIRRETQYF
D gene: NA; clone size: NA; J gene: TRBJ2-7; V gene: TRBV5-4; CDR3 DNA: TGTGCCAGCAGCTTGGCAACTGGGACACATCCCTCTGAGCAGTACTTC; CDR3 protein: CASSLATGTHPSEQYF
D gene: NA; clone size: NA; J gene: TRBJ1-4; V gene: TRBV7-9; CDR3 DNA: TGTGCCAGCAGCCCACTTGGTGAAAAACTGTTTTTT; CDR3 protein: CASSPLGEKLFF
D gene: TRBD1; clone size: NA; J gene: TRBJ2-7; V gene: TRBV11-2; CDR3 DNA: TGTGCCAGCAGCTCCGGGACAGGGGTCTACGAGCAGTACTTC; CDR3 protein: CASSSGTGVYEQYF
D gene: TRBD2; clone size: once; J gene: TRBJ2-1; V gene: TRBV5-6; CDR3 DNA: TGTGCCAGCAGCTTGGGGCGCCTAGCGGGAGGAGGGTACAATGAGCAGTTCTTC; CDR3 protein: CASSLGRLAGGGYNEQFF
D gene: NA; clone size: NA; J gene: TRBJ1-2; V gene: TRBV6-1; CDR3 DNA: TGTGCCAGCAGTGAATCAGGAATCGCTGGCTACACCTTC; CDR3 protein: CASSESGIAGYTF
D gene: TRBD1; clone size: NA; J gene: TRBJ1-4; V gene: TRBV25-1; CDR3 DNA: TGTGCCAGCAGTGGCTCCACAGGGGTGAGGTGGGGAAATGAAAAACTGTTTTTT; CDR3 protein: CASSGSTGVRWGNEKLFF
D gene: TRBD2; clone size: NA; J gene: TRBJ2-7; V gene: TRBV6-4; CDR3 DNA: TGTGCCAGCAGTGACGAAGCCGGGACTAGCGGGAGCCGACCGCCTAGCTCCTACGAGCAGTACTTC; CDR3 protein: CASSDEAGTSGSRPPSSYEQYF